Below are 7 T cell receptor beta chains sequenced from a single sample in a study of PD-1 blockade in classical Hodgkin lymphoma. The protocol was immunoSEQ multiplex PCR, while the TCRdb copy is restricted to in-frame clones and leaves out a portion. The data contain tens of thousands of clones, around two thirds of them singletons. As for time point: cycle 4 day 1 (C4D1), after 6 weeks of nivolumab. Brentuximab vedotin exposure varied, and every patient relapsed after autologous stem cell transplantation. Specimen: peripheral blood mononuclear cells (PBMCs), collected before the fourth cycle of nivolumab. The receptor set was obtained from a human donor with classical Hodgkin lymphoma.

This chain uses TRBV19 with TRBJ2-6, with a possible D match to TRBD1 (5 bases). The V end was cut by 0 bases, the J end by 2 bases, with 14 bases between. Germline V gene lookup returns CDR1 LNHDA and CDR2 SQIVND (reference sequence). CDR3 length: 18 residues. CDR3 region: CASSIEGQGLAGANVLTF. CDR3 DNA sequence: TGTGCCAGTAGTATAGAAGGCCAGGGCCTGGCTGGGGCCAACGTCCTGACTTTC.

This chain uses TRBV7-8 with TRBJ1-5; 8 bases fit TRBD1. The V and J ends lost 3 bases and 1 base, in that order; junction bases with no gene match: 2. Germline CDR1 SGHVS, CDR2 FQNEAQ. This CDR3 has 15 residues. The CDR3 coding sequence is TGTGCCAGCAGCTTTCAGGGGGCGAGCAATCAGCCCCAGCATTTT. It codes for CASSFQGASNQPQHF.

CDR3 sequence reads: CASSANPTGPEAFF. The CDR3 nucleotides read TGTGCCAGTAGCGCAAACCCTACGGGGCCTGAAGCTTTCTTT. J is TRBJ1-1 and V is TRBV19, with TRBD1 as a possible D gene (5 bases). V was trimmed by 6 bases and J by 6 bases, leaving 17 bases between them. The CDR3 is 14 amino acids. From germline, CDR1 is LNHDA and CDR2 SQIVND (reference sequence). The full variable domain, its missing parts supplied by reference TRBV19 and TRBJ1-1, is DGGITQSPKYLFRKEGQNVTLSCEQNLNHDAMYWYRQDPGQGLRLIYYSQIVNDFQKGDIAEGYSVSREKKESFPLTVTSAQKNPTAFYLCASSANPTGPEAFFGQGTRLTVV.

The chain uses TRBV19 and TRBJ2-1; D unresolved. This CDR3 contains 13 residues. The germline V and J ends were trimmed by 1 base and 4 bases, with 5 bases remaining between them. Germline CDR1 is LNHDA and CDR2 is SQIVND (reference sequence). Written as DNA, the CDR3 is TGTGCCAGTAGTATAGGGCAGTACAATGAGCAGTTCTTC. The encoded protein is CASSIGQYNEQFF.

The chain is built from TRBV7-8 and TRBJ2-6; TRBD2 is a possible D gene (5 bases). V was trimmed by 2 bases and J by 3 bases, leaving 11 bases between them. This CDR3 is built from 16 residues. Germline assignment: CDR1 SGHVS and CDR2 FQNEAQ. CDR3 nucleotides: TGTGCCAGCAGCTTAACCGGCGGACTTGGGGCCAACGTCCTGACTTTC. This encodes CASSLTGGLGANVLTF. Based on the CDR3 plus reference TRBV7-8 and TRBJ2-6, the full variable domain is GAGVSQSPRYKVAKRGQDVALRCDPISGHVSLFWYQQALGQGPEFLTYFQNEAQLDKSGLPSDRFFAERPEGSVSTLKIQRTQQEDSAVYLCASSLTGGLGANVLTFGAGSRLTVL.

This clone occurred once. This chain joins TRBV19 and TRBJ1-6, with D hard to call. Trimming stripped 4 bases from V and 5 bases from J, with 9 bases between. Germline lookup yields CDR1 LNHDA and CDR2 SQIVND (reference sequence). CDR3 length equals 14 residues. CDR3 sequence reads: CASSTREDNSPLHF. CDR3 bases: TGTGCCAGTAGTACGCGGGAGGATAATTCACCCCTCCACTTT.

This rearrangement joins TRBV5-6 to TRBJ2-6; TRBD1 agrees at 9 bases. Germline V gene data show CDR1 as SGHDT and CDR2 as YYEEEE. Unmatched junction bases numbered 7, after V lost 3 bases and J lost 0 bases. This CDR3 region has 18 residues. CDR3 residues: CASSSPGTGNSGANVLTF. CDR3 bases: TGTGCCAGCAGCTCGCCCGGGACAGGGAACTCTGGGGCCAACGTCCTGACTTTC.